Presented here are 29 T cell receptor beta chains from one specimen sequenced in a study of cytomegalovirus exposure and HLA in healthy donors. Primers: 60 Vbeta forward and 13 Jbeta reverse. Produced via immunoSEQ multiplex PCR; TCRdb's table is partial and in-frame only. Here the sample spans fewer than 200,000 clones, about 82% being singletons. The sample was PBMCs. The receptors derive from a woman younger than 35 in good health and CMV-seronegative.

The rearrangement uses TRBV28 and TRBJ2-3; 7 bases line up with TRBD1. Trimming at V came to 4 bases and at J to 5 bases, leaving 9 bases not matched to a gene. The CDR3 covers 15 residues. From germline, CDR1 is MDHEN and CDR2 SYDVKM. Here the CDR3 DNA reads TGTGCCAGCAGTTCACGACAGGGTGTGGAAGATACGCAGTATTTT. Protein sequence: CASSSRQGVEDTQYF.

The V call is TRBV19, the J call TRBJ2-6; 8 positions agree with TRBD2. Germline values: CDR1 LNHDA, CDR2 SQIVND (reference sequence). This CDR3 has 16 residues. The ends lost 4 bases at V and 1 base at J; junction bases unmatched: 3. DNA of the CDR3: TGTGCCAGTAGTACACGGGGGGGATCTGGGGCCAACGTCCTGACTTTC. It yields the protein CASSTRGGSGANVLTF.

This chain links TRBV27 with TRBJ2-1; TRBD1 aligns across 9 bases. CDR1 is MNHEY and CDR2 is SMNVEV in the germline V gene (reference sequence). CDR3 length: 15 amino acids. With 2 bases clipped from V and 7 bases from J, the junction kept 6 bases outside the gene matches. DNA of the CDR3: TGTGCCAGCAGTTTAGGGACAGGGCAGGATAATGAGCAGTTCTTC. This encodes CASSLGTGQDNEQFF.

This sequence joins TRBV11-3 and TRBJ2-5; 7 bases align to TRBD2. With 3 bases clipped from V and 5 bases from J, the junction kept 9 bases outside the gene matches. Germline loops: CDR1 SGHNT, CDR2 YENEEA. The length of the CDR3 is 15 residues. The CDR3 sequence is CASSFGAGDKETQYF. In nucleotides, the CDR3 is TGTGCCAGCAGCTTCGGCGCGGGAGATAAGGAGACCCAGTACTTC.

This chain joins TRBV28 and TRBJ2-1; weak D call: TRBD1 (5 bases). In germline, CDR1 is MDHEN, CDR2 SYDVKM. CDR3 size: 12 residues. V lost 5 bases, J lost 4 bases, and 6 bases lay in between. This CDR3 reads CASSRQYNEQFF. DNA of the CDR3: TGTGCCAGCAGTCGACAGTACAATGAGCAGTTCTTC.

This clone was seen just once. The chain joins TRBV28 to TRBJ2-1, with D maybe TRBD1 (6 bases). Trimming pared 6 bases from V and 14 bases from J, leaving 17 bases between. There are 12 residues in the CDR3. From germline, CDR1 is MDHEN and CDR2 SYDVKM. The chain's CDR3 is CASRPNRDKEFF. The CDR3 coding sequence is TGTGCCAGCAGACCCAACCGGGACAAAGAGTTCTTC.

The chain links TRBV4-3 to TRBJ2-5, with D perhaps TRBD2 (7 bases). V was cut by 0 bases and J by 4 bases, with 12 bases left in between. The CDR3 loop spans 15 amino acids. Germline-derived CDR1 and CDR2 are LGHNA and YSLEER. This CDR3 reads CASSQETGGLETQYF. The DNA for the CDR3 is TGCGCCAGCAGCCAAGAGACCGGGGGGCTAGAGACCCAGTACTTC.

This rearrangement joins TRBV5-1 to TRBJ2-1; tentative D call: TRBD2 (7 bases). V lost 4 bases, J lost 8 bases, and 19 bases lay in between. CDR1 is SGHRS and CDR2 is YFSETQ in the germline V gene. This CDR3 has 15 residues. The CDR3 loop reads CASSLRASGGDEQFF. In DNA, the CDR3 is TGCGCCAGCAGCCTCCGGGCTTCGGGGGGCGATGAGCAGTTCTTC.

This sequence joins TRBV4-3 and TRBJ2-7, with TRBD1 matching 7 bases. CDR3 length: 14 residues. V shed 3 bases, J shed 3 bases, and the junction held 5 bases outside the gene matches. Looked up from germline, CDR1 is LGHNA and CDR2 is YSLEER. The CDR3 DNA sequence: TGCGCCAGCAGCCATGTCCGACAGGGCTACGAGCAGTACTTC. It yields the protein CASSHVRQGYEQYF.

The gene calls are TRBV2 and TRBJ2-3; a weak D match, TRBD1 (6 bases). Trimming took 7 bases from V and 2 from J, leaving 13 bases between them. Looked up from germline, CDR1 is SNHLY and CDR2 is FYNNEI. This CDR3 region has 14 residues. The CDR3 spells CASKSQGTTDTQYF. In nucleotides, the CDR3 is TGTGCCAGCAAGTCCCAGGGGACCACAGATACGCAGTATTTT.

A few counts support this clone. J is TRBJ1-6 and V is TRBV6-1; 7 bases map to TRBD1. With 8 bases clipped from V and 7 bases from J, the junction kept 11 bases outside the gene matches. The CDR3 sequence is 15 residues long. CDR1 MNHNS and CDR2 SASEGT come from the germline V gene. CDR3 in DNA: TGTGCCAGCGTGAGTCCGGGACAGTCCAATTCACCCCTCCACTTT. Translated, it gives CASVSPGQSNSPLHF.

The gene calls are TRBV18 and TRBJ1-5; 8 nucleotides match TRBD1. CDR1 and CDR2 from the germline V gene are KGHSH and LQKENI. With V trimmed by 5 bases and J by 7 bases, 13 bases remained unmatched. The CDR3 consists of 16 residues. As DNA, the CDR3 is TGTGCCAGCTCAACGGACAGGGAAGGGGGAGGCCAGCCCCAGCATTTT. Protein: CASSTDREGGGQPQHF.

This clone was detected a few times. V usage is TRBV10-2 and J usage is TRBJ1-5; D gene unclear. V was clipped by 0 bases and J by 2 bases, with 8 bases between them. Per the germline V gene, CDR1 is WSHSY and CDR2 is SAAADI. The CDR3 has 15 amino acids. CDR3 loop: CASSESHRGNQPQHF. The CDR3 DNA reads TGCGCCAGCAGTGAGTCACACAGAGGCAATCAGCCCCAGCATTTT.

The table lists this clone with a count of one. The V and J genes are TRBV21-1 and TRBJ1-5; the D call of TRBD1 is as the table states it, not checked on the DNA. TRBV21-1 counts as a pseudogene. CDR3 length equals 18 residues. The DNA of the CDR3 is TGTGCCAGCAACGGGACAAGCAGTGATTCGTATAGCAATCAGCCCCAGCATTTT. It yields the protein CASNGTSSDSYSNQPQHF.

The chain uses TRBV28 and TRBJ1-1; possibly TRBD1 for D (5 bases). Germline V gene lookup returns CDR1 MDHEN and CDR2 SYDVKM. There are 15 residues in the CDR3. Trimming cost V 6 bases and J 2 bases, with 16 bases left between them. In DNA form, the CDR3 reads TGTGCCAGCAGGGACGGAGGGGAAGGAAACACTGAAGCTTTCTTT. The encoded protein is CASRDGGEGNTEAFF. The entire variable domain, with the rest obtained from reference TRBV28 and TRBJ1-1, is as follows: DVKVTQSSRYLVKRTGEKVFLECVQDMDHENMFWYRQDPGLGLRLIYFSYDVKMKEKGDIPEGYSVSREKKERFSLILESASTNQTSMYLCASRDGGEGNTEAFFGQGTRLTVV.

The sample holds a few counts of this clone. The V and J genes are TRBV28 and TRBJ1-1, with 9 bases matching TRBD1. Germline V gene data show CDR1 as MDHEN and CDR2 as SYDVKM. The CDR3 is 15 amino acids. The V segment lost 3 bases and the J segment 6 bases; nucleotides outside the gene matches: 8. The CDR3 is CASSFTGGYGAEAFF. As DNA, the CDR3 is TGTGCCAGCAGTTTTACAGGGGGCTATGGTGCTGAAGCTTTCTTT.

This clone was found a few times. This chain connects TRBV7-2 to TRBJ1-1; unclear D gene. V lost 1 base and J lost 2, with 8 bases in between. CDR1 and CDR2 from the germline V gene are SGHTA and FQGNSA. CDR3 size: 14 residues. The CDR3 region has the DNA TGTGCCAGCAGCTTAGGGCGGAGCAACACTGAAGCTTTCTTT. It codes for CASSLGRSNTEAFF.

The table lists this clone with a count of one. This sequence joins TRBV28 and TRBJ2-3, with D perhaps matching TRBD1 (8 bases). Germline assignment: CDR1 MDHEN and CDR2 SYDVKM. CDR3 length equals 15 residues. Trimming took off 3 bases at V and 3 bases at J, with 13 bases between the two ends. CDR3 in DNA: TGTGCCAGCAGTTTCGGACAGGGAGGGACAGATACGCAGTATTTT. It specifies CASSFGQGGTDTQYF.

The chain carries TRBV7-9 and TRBJ2-2; 7 nucleotides match TRBD1. This CDR3 contains 17 residues. Germline assignment: CDR1 SEHNR and CDR2 FQNEAQ (reference sequence). Trimming removed 4 bases from V and 2 bases from J; junction bases left unmatched: 10. The CDR3 spells CASSSHKGAANTGELFF. Written as DNA, the CDR3 is TGTGCCAGCAGCTCCCACAAGGGGGCGGCTAACACCGGGGAGCTGTTTTTT.

This chain links TRBV19 with TRBJ2-5; D is possibly TRBD2 (6 bases). The CDR3 is made up of 14 amino acids. Germline V lookup: CDR1 LNHDA, CDR2 SQIVND (reference sequence). V lost 5 bases to trimming and J lost 3 bases, with 13 bases between them. CDR3 in amino acids: CASSQSSSEETQYF. CDR3 sequence (DNA): TGTGCCAGTAGTCAGAGTTCTAGCGAAGAGACCCAGTACTTC. Drawing the rest from reference TRBV19 and TRBJ2-5, the complete variable domain is DGGITQSPKYLFRKEGQNVTLSCEQNLNHDAMYWYRQDPGQGLRLIYYSQIVNDFQKGDIAEGYSVSREKKESFPLTVTSAQKNPTAFYLCASSQSSSEETQYFGPGTRLLVL.

In DNA, the CDR3 is TGTGCCAGCAGTGAATTTAGGACAGGGGTGTCACCCCTCCACTTT. Its translation is CASSEFRTGVSPLHF. V and J are TRBV6-1 and TRBJ1-6; TRBD1 agrees at 9 bases. The germline CDR1 and CDR2 sequences are MNHNS and SASEGT. The CDR3 spans 15 residues. After removal of 2 bases from V and 10 bases from J, the junction contained 6 bases not matched to a gene.

Only a few counts were recorded for this clone. J is TRBJ2-2 and V is TRBV5-4; D not certain. The CDR3 is 15 residues long. V lost 5 bases and J lost 4, with 15 bases in between. Germline CDR1 reads SGHNT; CDR2 reads YYREEE (reference sequence). The CDR3 DNA reads TGTGCCAGCAGTCCTTCCACTACTACCACCGGGGAGCTGTTTTTT. Protein sequence: CASSPSTTTTGELFF. The full variable domain, in which reference TRBV5-4 and TRBJ2-2 provide the parts outside the CDR3, is ETGVTQSPTHLIKTRGQQVTLRCSSQSGHNTVSWYQQALGQGPQFIFQYYREEENGRGNFPPRFSGLQFPNYSSELNVNALELDDSALYLCASSPSTTTTGELFFGEGSRLTVL.

The chain links TRBV19 to TRBJ1-3; D is uncertain. The CDR3 consists of 17 residues. V dropped 3 bases and J dropped 1 base, with 16 bases sitting between them. The V gene's germline CDR1 is LNHDA and CDR2 SQIVND (reference sequence). The CDR3 loop is CASSIGYVGLSGNTIYF. CDR3 sequence (DNA): TGTGCCAGTAGTATCGGGTATGTCGGGTTATCTGGAAACACCATATATTTT.

The gene calls are TRBV7-3 and TRBJ2-2, with 8 bases identical to TRBD2. The germline CDR1 and CDR2 sequences are SGHTA and FQGTGA. Trimming at V came to 1 base and at J to 7 bases, leaving 5 bases not matched to a gene. This CDR3 has 15 amino acids. The CDR3 reads CASSLKAGVGGELFF. DNA of the CDR3: TGTGCCAGCAGCTTAAAAGCGGGAGTCGGCGGGGAGCTGTTTTTT.

The rearrangement joins TRBV12-5 to TRBJ2-3; tentatively, D is TRBD2 (5 bases). V lost 6 bases and J 0 bases, leaving 7 bases between the germline ends. Per the germline V gene, CDR1 is LGHNT and CDR2 is FRNRAP. This CDR3 has 13 amino acids. The CDR3 DNA reads TGTGCTAGTGGCCGCGGGAGCACAGATACGCAGTATTTT. Its translation: CASGRGSTDTQYF.

This chain links TRBV7-8 with TRBJ2-7; D may be TRBD1 (6 bases). This CDR3 region has 16 residues. The V gene's germline CDR1 is SGHVS and CDR2 FQNEAQ. V gave up 5 bases and J gave up 9 bases, with 26 bases separating them. In nucleotides, the CDR3 is TGTGCCAGCAGCCCGCGGGCGTGGACAGAAGCGAACGGGCAGTACTTC. Translating it yields CASSPRAWTEANGQYF.

V gene TRBV4-3 combines with J gene TRBJ1-4; D is possibly TRBD1 (6 bases). Germline values: CDR1 LGHNA, CDR2 YSLEER. The CDR3 has 15 residues. V was clipped by 1 base and J by 5 bases, with 11 bases between them. CDR3 amino acids: CASSQGGGDNEKLFF. CDR3 DNA: TGCGCCAGCAGCCAAGGAGGGGGGGACAATGAAAAACTGTTTTTT.

The J gene is TRBJ2-3, the V gene TRBV18, with D tentatively TRBD2 (5 bases). With 4 bases removed from V and 7 bases from J, the gap between germline ends came to 12 bases. This CDR3 comprises 13 residues. Germline V gene lookup returns CDR1 KGHSH and CDR2 LQKENI. The CDR3 loop reads CASSRSDGNTQYF. The DNA of the CDR3 is TGTGCCAGCTCACGATCAGACGGGAATACGCAGTATTTT. Complete variable domain (other parts from reference TRBV18 and TRBJ2-3): NAGVMQNPRHLVRRRGQEARLRCSPMKGHSHVYWYRQLPEEGLKFMVYLQKENIIDESGMPKERFSAEFPKEGPSILRIQQVVRGDSAAYFCASSRSDGNTQYFGPGTRLTVL.

In this sample, this clone turned up a few times. The genes are TRBV5-6 and TRBJ1-6; D may be TRBD1 (6 bases). This CDR3 is 14 amino acids long. Trimming took off 2 bases at V and 9 bases at J, with 12 bases between the two ends. Germline CDR1 is SGHDT and CDR2 is YYEEEE. The CDR3 nucleotides are TGTGCCAGCAGCTTTCAGGGGTTCGCTTCACCCCTCCACTTT. Translating gives CASSFQGFASPLHF.